This T cell receptor beta chain emerged from a study of T cell clonality in common variable immunodeficiency. Findings and caveats of the study: Common variable immunodeficiency TCR beta sequences reportedly had fewer deletions and N-nucleotide insertions. Compared with healthy controls, CVID subjects showed increased TCRbeta clonality, mostly in about a third. Authors noted CVID clonality's cause needs subpopulation repertoire sequencing.

The CDR3 length is 13 residues. V was cut by 1 base and J by 7 bases, with 8 bases left in between. CDR1 and CDR2 (germline): KGHSH, LQKENI. At least ten counts were recorded for this clone. Antigen specificity is unknown. The CDR3 end lies 3 residues beyond the end of the read and is filled in from the germline J gene. TCRdb's copy holds only in-frame clones and misses some; the assay was immunoSEQ multiplex PCR. The sample yields 32,000 or so clones, without any singletons. Diagnosis required reduced IgG, IgA and/or IgM with specific antibody deficiency. Most patients and controls had Caucasian heritage.

This sequence was found in a human donor with common variable immunodeficiency. The rearrangement uses TRBV18 and TRBJ2-1, with a tentative D call TRBD1 (6 bases). Sequenced material: peripheral blood mononuclear cells. The CDR3 reads CASSPLQGNEQFF. Partial CDR3 DNA: TGTGCCAGCTCACCACTACAGGGAAATGAG.